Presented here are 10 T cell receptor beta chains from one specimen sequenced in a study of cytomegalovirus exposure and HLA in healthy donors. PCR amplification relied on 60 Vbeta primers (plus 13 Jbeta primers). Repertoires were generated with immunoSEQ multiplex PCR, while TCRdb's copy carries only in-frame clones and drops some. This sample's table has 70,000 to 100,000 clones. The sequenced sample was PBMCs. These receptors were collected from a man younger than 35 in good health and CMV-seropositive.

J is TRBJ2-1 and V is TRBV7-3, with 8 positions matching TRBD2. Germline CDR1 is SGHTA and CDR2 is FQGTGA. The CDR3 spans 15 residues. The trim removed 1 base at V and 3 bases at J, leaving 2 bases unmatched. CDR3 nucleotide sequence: TGTGCCAGCAGCTTAATCCTAGCGGGCTACAATGAGCAGTTCTTC. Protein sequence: CASSLILAGYNEQFF. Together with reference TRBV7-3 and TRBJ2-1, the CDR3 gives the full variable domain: GAGVSQTPSNKVTEKGKYVELRCDPISGHTALYWYRQSLGQGPEFLIYFQGTGAADDSGLPNDRFFAVRPEGSVSTLKIQRTERGDSAVYLCASSLILAGYNEQFFGPGTRLTVL.

The CDR3 coding sequence is TGTGCCTTCGACTCAGGGGGCCGCAGTGAAAAACTGTTTTTT. This translates into CAFDSGGRSEKLFF. The gene calls are TRBV30 and TRBJ1-4, with TRBD1 matching 8 bases. The CDR3 extends over 14 amino acids. Germline assignment: CDR1 GTSNPN and CDR2 SVGIG (reference sequence). The V segment lost 7 bases and the J segment 7 bases; nucleotides outside the gene matches: 11. The whole variable domain, remainder taken from reference TRBV30 and TRBJ1-4, is SQTIHQWPATLVQPVGSPLSLECTVEGTSNPNLYWYRQAAGRGLQLLFYSVGIGQISSEVPQNLSASRPQDRQFILSSKKLLLSDSGFYLCAFDSGGRSEKLFFGSGTQLSVL.

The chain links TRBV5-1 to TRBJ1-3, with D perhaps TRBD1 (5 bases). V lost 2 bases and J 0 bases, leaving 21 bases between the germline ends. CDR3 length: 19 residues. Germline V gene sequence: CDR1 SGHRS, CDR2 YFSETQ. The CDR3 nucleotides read TGCGCCAGCAGCTTATTATCGGGTCGGGACTCCAGCTCTGGAAACACCATATATTTT. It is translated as CASSLLSGRDSSSGNTIYF.

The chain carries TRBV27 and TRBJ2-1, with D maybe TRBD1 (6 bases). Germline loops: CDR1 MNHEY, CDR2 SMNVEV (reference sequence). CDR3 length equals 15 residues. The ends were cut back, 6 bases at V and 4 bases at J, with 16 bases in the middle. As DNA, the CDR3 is TGTGCCAGCAGGGAGACAGAAGGGGGATACAATGAGCAGTTCTTC. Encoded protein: CASRETEGGYNEQFF.

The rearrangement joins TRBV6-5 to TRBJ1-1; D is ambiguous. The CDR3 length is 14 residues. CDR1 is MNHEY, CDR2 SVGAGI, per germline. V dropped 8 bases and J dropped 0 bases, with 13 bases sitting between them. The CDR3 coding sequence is TGTGCCAGCGGCTTGACGGGATTGAACACTGAAGCTTTCTTT. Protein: CASGLTGLNTEAFF.

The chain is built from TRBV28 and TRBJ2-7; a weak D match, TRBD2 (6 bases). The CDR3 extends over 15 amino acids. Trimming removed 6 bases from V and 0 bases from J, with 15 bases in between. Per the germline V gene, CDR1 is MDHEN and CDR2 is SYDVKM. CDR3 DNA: TGTGCCAGCAGCTTAGCGGACTTGAGCTCCTACGAGCAGTACTTC. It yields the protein CASSLADLSSYEQYF.

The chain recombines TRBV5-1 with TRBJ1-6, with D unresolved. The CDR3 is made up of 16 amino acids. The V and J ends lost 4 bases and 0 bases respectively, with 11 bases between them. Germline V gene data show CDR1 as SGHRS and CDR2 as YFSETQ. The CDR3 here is CASSVQGSSYNSPLHF. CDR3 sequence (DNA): TGCGCCAGCAGCGTCCAAGGGAGCTCCTATAATTCACCCCTCCACTTT.

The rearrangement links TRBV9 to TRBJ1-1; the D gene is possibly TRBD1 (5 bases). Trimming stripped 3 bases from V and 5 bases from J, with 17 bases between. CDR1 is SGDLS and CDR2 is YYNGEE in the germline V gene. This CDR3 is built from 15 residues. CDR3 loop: CASSATVGEETEAFF. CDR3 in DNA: TGTGCCAGCAGCGCGACAGTGGGTGAGGAAACTGAAGCTTTCTTT. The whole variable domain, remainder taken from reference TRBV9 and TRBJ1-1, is DSGVTQTPKHLITATGQRVTLRCSPRSGDLSVYWYQQSLDQGLQFLIQYYNGEERAKGNILERFSAQQFPDLHSELNLSSLELGDSALYFCASSATVGEETEAFFGQGTRLTVV.

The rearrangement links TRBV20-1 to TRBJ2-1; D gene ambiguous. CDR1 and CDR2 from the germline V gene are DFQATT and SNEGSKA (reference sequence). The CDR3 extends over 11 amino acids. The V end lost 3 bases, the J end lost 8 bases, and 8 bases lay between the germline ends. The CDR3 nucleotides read TGCAGTGCTAGGCGATTTTATGAGCAGTTCTTC. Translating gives CSARRFYEQFF.

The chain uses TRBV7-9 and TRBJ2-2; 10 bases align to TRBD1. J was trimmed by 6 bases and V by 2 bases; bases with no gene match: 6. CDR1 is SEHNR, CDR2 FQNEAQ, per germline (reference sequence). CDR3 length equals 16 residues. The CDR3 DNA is TGTGCCAGCAGCTTACTGACAGGGGGCGAGGCCGGGGAGCTGTTTTTT. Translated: CASSLLTGGEAGELFF.